Shown below are 31 T cell receptor beta chains from a single sample sequenced in a study of cytomegalovirus exposure and HLA in healthy donors. The PCR employed 60 Vbeta primers together with 13 Jbeta primers. Some clones are missing from TCRdb's copy, which holds only in-frame ones; the method was immunoSEQ multiplex PCR. The sample contains under 250,000 clones, roughly four fifths of which appear only once. Sequenced material: PBMCs. These receptors were obtained from a woman in her sixties or seventies in good health and CMV-seropositive.

The V and J genes are TRBV28 and TRBJ2-7; 10 bases agree with TRBD1. Germline V gene lookup returns CDR1 MDHEN and CDR2 SYDVKM. With V trimmed by 2 bases and J by 3 bases, 4 bases remained unmatched. The CDR3 sequence is 15 residues long. CDR3 protein: CASSLIGTGDYEQYF. The CDR3 DNA sequence: TGTGCCAGCAGTTTAATCGGGACAGGGGACTACGAGCAGTACTTC.

The gene calls are TRBV11-2 and TRBJ2-7; perhaps TRBD2 as D (5 bases). Per germline, CDR1 SGHAT and CDR2 FQNNGV. Trimming removed 4 bases at V and 5 bases at J, with 24 bases between. The CDR3 covers 17 residues. The chain's CDR3 is CASSSSSGFGFLDEQYF. The CDR3 DNA sequence: TGTGCCAGCAGCTCCTCTTCGGGGTTCGGATTCTTGGACGAGCAGTACTTC.

This clone was observed a few times. This chain links TRBV7-2 with TRBJ2-2, with 10 bases that match TRBD2. V shed 5 bases and J 7 bases; nucleotides not matched to a gene: 4. The CDR3 contains 14 residues. Germline values: CDR1 SGHTA, CDR2 FQGNSA. Written as DNA, the CDR3 is TGTGCCAGCAGCACTAGCGGGATGGTCGGGGAGCTGTTTTTT. Its protein is CASSTSGMVGELFF.

This clone has only a few counts. The same CDR3 also results from other DNA sequences found in this sample. The chain joins TRBV5-1 to TRBJ2-3; D is unclear. The CDR3 consists of 12 residues. CDR1 and CDR2 from the germline V gene are SGHRS and YFSETQ. Trimming pared 4 bases from V and 0 bases from J, leaving 3 bases between. CDR3 DNA sequence: TGCGCCAGCAGCCTTAGCACAGATACGCAGTATTTT. It specifies CASSLSTDTQYF.

This sequence joins TRBV6-5 and TRBJ2-5; TRBD1 matches 12 bases. V lost 0 bases and J lost 11; bases outside the gene matches: 10. Germline V gene data show CDR1 as MNHEY and CDR2 as SVGAGI. The CDR3 is 16 residues long. The CDR3 DNA reads as TGTGCCAGCAGTTACTCTAGGGGGACAGGGGGCTGGGAGCAGTACTTC. Translated, it gives CASSYSRGTGGWEQYF.

The CDR3 region is CASSPGLPHNEQFF. DNA of the CDR3: TGTGCCAGCAGCCCGGGACTACCACACAATGAGCAGTTCTTC. The gene calls are TRBV6-5 and TRBJ2-1; 7 nucleotides line up with TRBD2. This CDR3 spans 14 amino acids. The germline CDR1 and CDR2 sequences are MNHEY and SVGAGI. J lost 5 bases, V lost 6 bases, and 7 bases had no gene match.

This chain links TRBV4-2 with TRBJ2-1, with 10 bases identical to TRBD2. The V segment lost 0 bases and the J segment 9 bases; nucleotides outside the gene matches: 11. In germline, CDR1 is LGHNA, CDR2 YNFKEQ. The CDR3 is 17 amino acids. The DNA of the CDR3 is TGTGCCAGCAGCCAAGATAGGGCTAGCGGGAGATCGGGTGAGCAGTTCTTC. Protein product: CASSQDRASGRSGEQFF.

The V call is TRBV18, the J call TRBJ2-2; D possibly corresponds to TRBD2 (6 bases). In germline, CDR1 is KGHSH, CDR2 LQKENI. V was shortened by 2 bases and J by 4 bases, with 17 bases between the two germline ends. CDR3 size: 17 residues. In DNA, the CDR3 is TGTGCCAGCTCACCAGGGGGAGGTACCTGGTTCACCGGGGAGCTGTTTTTT. Protein sequence: CASSPGGGTWFTGELFF.

The J gene is TRBJ2-2, the V gene TRBV28, with a possible D match to TRBD2 (5 bases). The CDR3 runs to 14 residues. V lost 2 bases to trimming and J lost 5 bases, with 9 bases between them. Germline V gene lookup returns CDR1 MDHEN and CDR2 SYDVKM. The CDR3 loop reads CASSLPRDTGELFF. As DNA, the CDR3 is TGTGCCAGCAGTTTACCCCGGGATACCGGGGAGCTGTTTTTT.

The V gene is TRBV27, the J gene TRBJ1-2, with TRBD1 matching over 11 bases. Trimming removed 2 bases from V and 6 bases from J; junction bases left unmatched: 5. Germline V gene data show CDR1 as MNHEY and CDR2 as SMNVEV (reference sequence). The CDR3 loop spans 15 amino acids. The CDR3 protein is CASSLRTGGSNGYTF. CDR3 coding DNA: TGTGCCAGCAGTTTACGGACAGGGGGCAGCAATGGCTACACCTTC.

The V and J genes are TRBV2 and TRBJ2-1; 7 positions agree with TRBD2. CDR3 size: 16 residues. In germline, CDR1 is SNHLY, CDR2 FYNNEI. With V trimmed by 4 bases and J by 0 bases, 6 bases remained unmatched. The CDR3 loop reads CASSVDGGSSYNEQFF. For the CDR3, the DNA is TGTGCCAGCAGTGTCGATGGCGGGAGCTCCTACAATGAGCAGTTCTTC.

The CDR3, as DNA: TGCGCCAGCAGCCAAGGTAGTCAAGAGACCCAGTACTTC. It is translated as CASSQGSQETQYF. The rearrangement joins TRBV4-1 to TRBJ2-5, with D unresolved. Trimming removed 1 base from V and 2 bases from J, with 5 bases in between. This CDR3 is built from 13 residues. The germline CDR1 and CDR2 sequences are MGHRA and YSYEKL.

This sequence joins TRBV2 and TRBJ2-2, with 12 nucleotides matching TRBD2. The V segment lost 8 bases and the J segment 5 bases; nucleotides outside the gene matches: 6. CDR1 is SNHLY, CDR2 FYNNEI, per germline. The CDR3 contains 15 residues. The CDR3 spells CASLSTSGRTGELFF. The CDR3 coding sequence is TGTGCCAGCCTCTCCACTAGCGGGAGGACCGGGGAGCTGTTTTTT. Together with reference TRBV2 and TRBJ2-2, the CDR3 gives the full variable domain: EPEVTQTPSHQVTQMGQEVILRCVPISNHLYFYWYRQILGQKVEFLVSFYNNEISEKSEIFDDQFSVERPDGSNFTLKIRSTKLEDSAMYFCASLSTSGRTGELFFGEGSRLTVL.

This clone has a handful of counts. For the CDR3, the DNA is TGTGCCAGCAGTGACCCTAAGACTGAAGCTTTCTTT. It encodes CASSDPKTEAFF. The V and J genes are TRBV2 and TRBJ1-1; D unclear. Germline CDR1 reads SNHLY; CDR2 reads FYNNEI. V was cut by 3 bases and J by 5 bases, with 7 bases left in between. The CDR3 consists of 12 residues. The whole variable domain, filled in from reference TRBV2 and TRBJ1-1, reads EPEVTQTPSHQVTQMGQEVILRCVPISNHLYFYWYRQILGQKVEFLVSFYNNEISEKSEIFDDQFSVERPDGSNFTLKIRSTKLEDSAMYFCASSDPKTEAFFGQGTRLTVV.

The chain has TRBV19 and TRBJ1-4; tentatively, D is TRBD1 (5 bases). The germline CDR1 and CDR2 sequences are LNHDA and SQIVND (reference sequence). V was pared by 7 bases and J by 7 bases, with 19 bases between. This CDR3 region has 15 residues. The DNA for the CDR3 is TGTGCCAGTAAGCCCCCAGGCAGGGCGGCTGAAAAACTGTTTTTT. Protein: CASKPPGRAAEKLFF.

V gene TRBV5-1 combines with J gene TRBJ2-7; 8 positions agree with TRBD2. Germline V lookup: CDR1 SGHRS, CDR2 YFSETQ. The CDR3 spans 14 residues. J gave up 6 bases and V 3 bases, and 8 bases lay outside the gene matches. The CDR3, as DNA: TGCGCCAGCAGCTACAGCGGGAGATCGCTCGAGCAGTACTTC. Its protein product is CASSYSGRSLEQYF.

In its sample, this clone was seen a few times. The rearrangement uses TRBV6-5 and TRBJ2-3; 10 bases are shared with TRBD2. The germline gives CDR1 MNHEY, CDR2 SVGAGI. This CDR3 is built from 14 residues. Trimming took 7 bases from V and 5 from J; bases not matched to a gene: 6. The CDR3 is CASNRAGGLDTQYF. The CDR3 DNA reads as TGTGCCAGCAATCGAGCGGGAGGGTTAGATACGCAGTATTTT.

This clone was seen only a few times. The genes are TRBV5-1 and TRBJ2-3; D gene unclear. This CDR3 has 12 residues. The germline V and J ends were trimmed by 5 bases and 1 base, with 5 bases remaining between them. Germline loops: CDR1 SGHRS, CDR2 YFSETQ. For the CDR3, the DNA is TGCGCCAGCAGGATAGGCACAGATACGCAGTATTTT. Its protein is CASRIGTDTQYF.

The chain links TRBV11-1 to TRBJ2-7, with 9 positions matching TRBD2. This CDR3 contains 14 residues. Trimming took 1 base from V and 7 from J; bases not matched to a gene: 5. The germline V gene has CDR1 SGHAT and CDR2 FQDESV (reference sequence). DNA of the CDR3: TGTGCCAGCAGCTTAGGAGGACTAGCGAGTGAGCAGTACTTC. Translation gives CASSLGGLASEQYF.

V gene TRBV5-6 combines with J gene TRBJ2-1; TRBD2 is a possible D gene (7 bases). The CDR3 is 13 residues long. Germline V CDR1 and CDR2: SGHDT, YYEEEE. Trimming stripped 0 bases from V and 12 bases from J, with 13 bases between. The CDR3 loop is CASSLEVGGAQFF. The CDR3 region has the DNA TGTGCCAGCAGCTTGGAGGTTGGGGGGGCGCAGTTCTTC.

This clone was observed a few times. The rearrangement joins TRBV7-9 to TRBJ2-3; D is unclear. The CDR3 is 15 amino acids. V lost 1 base and J 2 bases, leaving 10 bases between the germline ends. CDR1 is SEHNR and CDR2 is FQNEAQ in the germline V gene (reference sequence). CDR3 protein: CASSLGRLPTDTQYF. CDR3 DNA: TGTGCCAGCAGCTTAGGTAGACTTCCCACAGATACGCAGTATTTT.

This clone was detected only once. The chain links TRBV19 to TRBJ2-2; 8 nucleotides match TRBD1. Trimming at V came to 4 bases and at J to 2 bases, leaving 3 bases not matched to a gene. Germline CDR1 and CDR2: LNHDA and SQIVND (reference sequence). This CDR3 is 15 amino acids long. Here the CDR3 DNA reads TGTGCCAGTAGTACCGGACAGGGAAACACCGGGGAGCTGTTTTTT. Amino acids: CASSTGQGNTGELFF.

The chain links TRBV5-1 to TRBJ2-2, with D perhaps matching TRBD1 (5 bases). V was shortened by 4 bases and J by 5 bases, with 12 bases between the two germline ends. The CDR3 runs 14 residues. Germline V gene data show CDR1 as SGHRS and CDR2 as YFSETQ. CDR3 region: CASSPRQLTGELFF. CDR3 nucleotides: TGCGCCAGCAGCCCTAGACAGTTAACCGGGGAGCTGTTTTTT.

The chain recombines TRBV5-1 with TRBJ2-1; a weak D match, TRBD2 (6 bases). Germline V CDR1 and CDR2: SGHRS, YFSETQ. Trimming cost V 0 bases and J 8 bases, with 12 bases left between them. The CDR3 totals 14 residues. The CDR3 coding sequence is TGCGCCAGCAGCTTGGATGCCGGGAGTTATGAGCAGTTCTTC. Residues: CASSLDAGSYEQFF.

V and J are TRBV9 and TRBJ2-5, with 10 bases fitting TRBD1. Germline V gives CDR1 SGDLS, CDR2 YYNGEE. J gave up 2 bases and V 3 bases, and 7 bases lay outside the gene matches. CDR3 length equals 16 residues. CDR3 amino acids: CASSAGMGQGQETQYF. The CDR3 coding sequence is TGTGCCAGCAGCGCAGGTATGGGACAGGGGCAAGAGACCCAGTACTTC.

This rearrangement joins TRBV15 to TRBJ2-1; TRBD1 might be the D (5 bases). The germline V gene encodes CDR1 LNHNV and CDR2 YYDKDF (reference sequence). V shed 0 bases and J shed 4 bases, with 7 bases lying between them. CDR3 size: 14 residues. CDR3 in DNA: TGTGCCACCAGCAGAGATAGGGGTTACAATGAGCAGTTCTTC. It yields the protein CATSRDRGYNEQFF.

The chain recombines TRBV5-4 with TRBJ2-3; no firm D call. The ends were cut back, 0 bases at V and 6 bases at J, with 5 bases in the middle. The CDR3 contains 12 residues. From germline, CDR1 is SGHNT and CDR2 YYREEE (reference sequence). CDR3: CASSLVSDTQYF. The CDR3 DNA sequence: TGTGCCAGCAGCTTGGTTTCTGATACGCAGTATTTT.

V usage is TRBV12-5 and J usage is TRBJ2-3; no clear D. The CDR3 has 13 amino acids. V was cut by 2 bases and J by 5 bases, with 8 bases left in between. The germline CDR1 and CDR2 sequences are LGHNT and FRNRAP. The DNA for the CDR3 is TGTGCTAGTGGTTTGAGTAGAGGAGATACGCAGTATTTT. Translated: CASGLSRGDTQYF.

The J gene is TRBJ2-7, the V gene TRBV5-1; possibly TRBD2 for D (5 bases). Trimming stripped 0 bases from V and 6 bases from J, with 13 bases between. The CDR3 length is 14 residues. CDR1 SGHRS and CDR2 YFSETQ come from the germline V gene. This CDR3 is CASSLEASIGEQYF. DNA for the CDR3: TGCGCCAGCAGCTTGGAGGCTAGCATTGGCGAGCAGTACTTC.

The V gene is TRBV6-1, the J gene TRBJ1-4; the D gene is possibly TRBD1 (6 bases). V lost 5 bases to trimming and J lost 4 bases, with 8 bases between them. CDR3 length: 13 amino acids. Germline V CDR1 and CDR2: MNHNS, SASEGT. The CDR3 spells CASSPDSNEKLFF. CDR3 DNA: TGTGCCAGCAGTCCGGACAGTAATGAAAAACTGTTTTTT.

This clone came up a few times. The chain joins TRBV5-1 to TRBJ1-2, with D possibly matching TRBD1 (5 bases). CDR3 length equals 15 residues. The germline CDR1 and CDR2 sequences are SGHRS and YFSETQ. Trimming removed 0 bases at V and 5 bases at J, with 14 bases between. Here the CDR3 reads CASSLASTGDYGYTF. The CDR3, as DNA: TGCGCCAGCAGCTTGGCCAGCACAGGCGATTATGGCTACACCTTC.